This TCR beta chain came from a study of T cell repertoires in ileal Crohn's disease. Details on this clone: What it recognizes is unknown.

CDR1 and CDR2 (germline): LNHDA, SQIVND (reference sequence). The CDR3 is made up of 16 amino acids. Unmatched junction bases numbered 9, after V lost 3 bases and J lost 4 bases. Here immunoSEQ multiplex PCR was the method, and the copy in TCRdb shows in-frame clones only, minus some. The sample has approximately 4,500 clones; 70% to 85% are singletons. Findings of the study overall: Every patient over 26.8% clonality showed endoscopic recurrence. Mucosal expansions were suggested to be mainly CD8 T cells. Compared with non-smokers, active smokers at surgery showed more clonal expansions.

The rearrangement joins TRBV19 to TRBJ1-1, with 9 bases matching TRBD1. The TCR was taken from an adult with Crohn's disease. The sequenced sample was ileal tissue. In DNA, the CDR3 is TGTGCCAGTAGTATCGATGGGGACAGGGCGGCCACTGAAGCTTTCTTT. It translates to CASSIDGDRAATEAFF.